The present entry profiles one T cell receptor (beta chain) with its context. The target of this receptor is not known. The data derive from a study of cytomegalovirus exposure and HLA in healthy donors (dated by TCRdb to 2016 to 2017). About the full investigation: According to an earlier analysis of 450 to 650 of the donors, 200 million or so T cells yielded 100 million or so unique TCR beta sequences and 276 Gb of sequence data. An early release covering roughly 600 HLA-typed donors comprised approximately 300 gigabases of sequencing data and around 80 million unique TCR sequences. The genetic ancestry cluster associated with self-reported Caucasian donors included about 81% of the roughly 380 genotyped donors. The study aimed to test whether cataloging public T cell receptors could reveal signatures of past pathogen exposure. The T cell repertoires of 666 subjects were profiled by immunosequencing and related to cytomegalovirus serostatus. A separate validation cohort of 100 to 150 different subjects was used in addition to the roughly 670-subject first cohort. To predict cytomegalovirus infection status, the study combined high-throughput TCR immunosequencing, statistical association of individual TCRs with disease status, and machine learning. In a later analysis, previously published TCR beta repertoires from several hundred donors were re-analyzed and high-resolution HLA genotyping was added so that TCR occurrence patterns could be studied. Rather than using new phenotypic data, the later analysis identified candidate immune exposures from TCR beta sequences and from how often those sequences occurred across donors. An earlier analysis of around 540 of the donors applied high-throughput TCR beta sequencing to assess whether each TCR beta V gene segment acted as functional or pseudogenic. Alongside the repertoire data, information on donor age, sex, ethnicity and CMV serostatus was compiled. In a later genetic analysis, genome-wide SNP genotypes for about three fifths of the roughly 670 donors were used, and that subset was treated as a discovery cohort. Every discovery cohort repertoire had been produced on one sequencing platform. Class I and class II HLA loci were covered by the typing at four-digit resolution. Typing coverage varied by locus: 629-630 donors for A, B, C, DRB1 and DQB1; more than 500 for DQA1; nearly 610 for DPA1; fewer than 480 for DPB1. Because of strong linkage in the cohort, a few DR-DQ haplotypes were treated as single units for association and clustering. On average, roughly 240,000 unique TCR beta nucleotide sequences were sequenced per donor among 398 genotyped donors of the cohort, with roughly 19% of those sequences being non-productive.

Library prep was done by the immunoSEQ multiplex PCR assay. For the multiplex PCR, a mixture combining 60 forward primers for TCR Vbeta segments and 13 reverse primers for TCR Jbeta segments was used. Amplification of the CDR3 region of rearranged TCR beta genes was performed with a multiplex PCR assay on genomic DNA. On the Illumina HiSeq System, the amplified TCR beta libraries were sequenced as 87-base-pair reads. For the original study's pipeline: A later analysis counted approximately 74 million unique TCR beta chains across the 666 repertoires, and roughly 11 million of these chains were shared by at least two donors. Raw reads were error-corrected and collapsed into unique sequences with a nearest-neighbor algorithm that merged closely related sequences to remove PCR and sequencing errors. V, D and J gene segments were assigned by aligning CDR3 sequences to IMGT reference sequences. For a sequence to be retained, a match of at least six nucleotides to both a V gene segment and a J gene segment was required. Rearrangements were called productive when the CDR3 lacked stop codons and stayed in frame with V and J; all others were non-productive. Following IMGT convention, CDR3 was defined as the stretch from the second conserved V-encoded cysteine up to the conserved J-encoded phenylalanine. The earlier analysis of 587 of the donors excluded any sequence lacking an unambiguous match to a single V gene segment. An earlier analysis of over 450 of the donors classified V segments as functional when productive rearrangements were above 56.7% and as segregating when the standard deviation between donors was above 5%. A statistical classification framework was developed to diagnose cytomegalovirus status using the catalog of TCR beta chain sequences. V and J gene assignment, in a later analysis, came from comparing TCR nucleotide sequences with IMGT/GENE-DB human TR gene sequences. Using the TCRdist pipeline, a later analysis assigned CDR3 sequences along with most-parsimonious VDJ recombination scenarios. In a later analysis, each TCR beta chain was defined by its CDR3 amino acid sequence together with its V-gene family, and reads lacking a unique V-gene family were excluded. To address suspected cross-contamination and a sequencing artifact, a later analysis removed roughly 640 highly shared, low-generation-probability nucleotide sequences. For each public chain, a later analysis derived a clonal expansion index from normalized ranks of inferred template counts within each repertoire. In a later analysis, generation probabilities were computed with a VDJ recombination model fitted to out-of-frame rearrangements, and the resulting probabilities were checked against IGoR. A later analysis scored TCR-TCR, TCR-HLA and TCR-CMV co-occurrence with hypergeometric tests, applying a repertoire-size bias correction to TCR pairs. False discovery rates were estimated in a later analysis by permuting HLA or CMV assignments 20 times. In a later analysis, co-occurring TCRs were grouped using DBSCAN, with TCRdist sequence similarity added in when clustering inside HLA-allele-positive subsets. Co-occurrence clustering excluded repertoires with fewer than 30,000 or more than 120,000 public chains, plus five with anomalous nucleotide sharing. The immuneACCESS repertoire file appears here via TCRdb, limited to in-frame rearrangements. These files lack a portion of the clones; in checked studies, under half of the deficit traces to unresolved V genes, and the cause of the others is not known. That table is the source of V, J and clone size, and D and trimming were worked out from the DNA. The table for this sample shows some 130,000 clones. In total, the top ten clones hold over 1.5% of the sample.

In total, approximately 610 healthy bone marrow donors made up the cohort. At the time of sampling, all cohort members were nominally healthy, though unrecorded immune exposures were likely present. The donor was CMV seronegative and belonged to the group of 352 seronegative cohort members. Each donor provided a peripheral blood sample, and peripheral blood mononuclear cells were used for TCR beta sequencing. The Qiagen DNeasy Blood Extraction Kit was used to extract genomic DNA from the blood cell samples. Reading from cysteine to phenylalanine, the CDR3 counts 16 amino acids. Only CDR3 DNA is held: 48 bases, read in frame from base 1. Taken from the germline V gene, the CDR1 and CDR2 loops are MGHRA and YSYEKL. Trimming at the junction amounts to 0 bases on V and 3 bases on J, and the germline ends lie 14 bases apart. Overall results and qualifications from the work: An association between a missense DCLRE1C variant and V-gene and J-gene trimming of TCR beta chains was found in a later genetic analysis and replicated in an independent cohort. Several of the top co-occurrence clusters appeared to be linked to parvovirus B19, influenza, CMV and Epstein-Barr virus, according to a later analysis. A further reported finding was that TCR beta sequences accurately predicted the HLA-A and HLA-B alleles for most subjects in the first cohort. Across donors, most TCR sequences were observed very rarely, whereas some public TCRs were present in many individuals. According to a later analysis, TCR association rates differed among HLA loci, with DRB1 alleles showing the most associated TCRs and HLA-C alleles showing the fewest. The only immune exposure information available for the cohort was CMV serostatus. In a later analysis, HLA-associated TCR beta chains showed more clonal expansion and lower generation probabilities than non-associated chains that were equally common. Correlated functional status among segregating V segments might reflect linkage disequilibrium, but an unknown experimental factor could not be ruled out. A later genetic analysis reported fewer N-insertions in productive TCRs among donors in an Asian-associated ancestry cluster than the approximately 670-donor mean. The sequencing pipeline was judged likely to have produced a cluster of highly shared sequence variants as a technical artifact. The cohort was sequenced for TCR beta chains only, and without alpha or paired-chain data the features that could be detected were limited. In a later analysis, about 17,000 TCR beta sequences were associated with specific HLA alleles at a false discovery rate of 0.05. When HLA alleles, especially DR and DQ, strongly co-occurred, TCR associations were difficult to assign to individual alleles. The 87-base-pair reads could not distinguish some IMGT-functional V segments, including TRBV6-2 and TRBV6-3, so those segments were excluded. The classifier was reported to diagnose cytomegalovirus status with high specificity and sensitivity in both the original and validation cohorts. It was suggested by the authors that the approach could potentially be generalized to other disease states and immunological phenotypes. In the study, approximately 150 TCR beta chains were listed as associated with cytomegalovirus. In a later analysis, most CMV-associated TCR beta chains were found to appear HLA-restricted, with HLA associations seemingly driven largely by CMV exposure. A few of the identified cytomegalovirus-associated TCR beta chains were confirmed in vitro to be specific for cytomegalovirus antigens. The earlier analysis of fewer than 750 of the donors excluded roughly 17 rarely observed V segments, including chromosome 9 orphons, because counts were too low. Presence/absence analyses assumed roughly uniform sequencing depth across donors, an assumption that may not hold. Broadly in line with IMGT annotations, most TCR beta V segments showed up in productive rearrangements about 90% or about 30% of the time in an earlier analysis of several hundred of the donors. Because HLA typing was unavailable for some donors at each locus, only the typed subset was used in association tests.

This TCR was sampled from a man aged 18 to 35 in good health and CMV-seronegative. The V gene is TRBV4-1 and the J gene is TRBJ1-2, with no confident D gene call. Sequenced material: PBMCs. The bases read TGCGCCAGCAGCCAAGATTCCCCGCCCACAGACTATGGCTACACCTTC. Its protein is CASSQDSPPTDYGYTF.